This TCR beta chain appears in the sequencing data of a study of OX40 agonist ivuxolimab in advanced cancers. CDR3 length: 16 residues. V was trimmed by 2 bases and J by 1 base, leaving 12 bases between them. Germline-derived CDR1 and CDR2 are KGHSH and LQKENI. Repertoires were generated with immunoSEQ multiplex PCR, while TCRdb's copy carries only in-frame clones and drops some. The repertoire consists of 15,000 to 20,000 clones, with about 83% occurring once and the leading ten covering around 15%. The chain couples TRBV18 to TRBJ1-3, with D perhaps TRBD1 (6 bases). This TCR was recovered from an adult with an advanced solid tumor such as melanoma, head and neck, liver or kidney cancer. The input for sequencing was CD4+ or CD8+ T cells sorted from blood, taken in a trial of the OX40 agonist ivuxolimab. The CDR3 loop reads CASSPEGQGSGNTIYF. CDR3 in DNA: TGTGCCAGCTCACCAGAAGGCCAGGGGTCTGGAAACACCATATATTTT. Based on the CDR3 plus reference TRBV18 and TRBJ1-3, the full variable domain is NAGVMQNPRHLVRRRGQEARLRCSPMKGHSHVYWYRQLPEEGLKFMVYLQKENIIDESGMPKERFSAEFPKEGPSILRIQQVVRGDSAAYFCASSPEGQGSGNTIYFGEGSWLTVV.